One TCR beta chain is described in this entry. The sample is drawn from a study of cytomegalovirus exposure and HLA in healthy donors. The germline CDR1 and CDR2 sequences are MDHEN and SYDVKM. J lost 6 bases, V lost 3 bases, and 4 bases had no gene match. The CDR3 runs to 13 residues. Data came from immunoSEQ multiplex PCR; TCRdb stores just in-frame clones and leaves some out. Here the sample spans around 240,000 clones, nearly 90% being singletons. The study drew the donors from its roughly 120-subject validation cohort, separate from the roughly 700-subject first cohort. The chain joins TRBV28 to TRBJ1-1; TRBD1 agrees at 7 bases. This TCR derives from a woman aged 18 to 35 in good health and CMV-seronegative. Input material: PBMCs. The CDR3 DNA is TGTGCCAGCAGTTTCCGGACAGGTCCTGAAGCTTTCTTT. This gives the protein CASSFRTGPEAFF.